This T cell receptor beta chain was retrieved from a study of T cell responses to AZD1222 COVID-19 vaccine (dated by TCRdb to 2020 to 2023). With respect to the entire study: AZD1222 recipients whose second dose came at about 4 weeks and those whose second dose came at about 12 weeks were combined into one group, since spike-specific TCR depth and breadth did not differ between the two schedules. A total of 230 to 250 trial participants underwent TCR sequencing, of whom 207 received two doses of AZD1222 and about 25 received two doses of the MenACWY control vaccine. Trial participants were enrolled by age into 18-55, 56-69 and 70-plus year subgroups, with approximately 150, 30 and 60 TCR-sequenced participants respectively.

CDR1 and CDR2 (SGHTA, FQGNSA) derive from the germline V gene. Between the V and J ends, shortened by 5 bases and 5 bases respectively, the junction contains 15 bases. The CDR3 covers 14 residues, taking in both the cysteine and the phenylalanine. The read is trimmed to its CDR3 DNA, 42 bases read in frame from base 1. Broad study findings and their caveats: Only five to seven AZD1222 recipients were SARS-CoV-2 seropositive at baseline, limiting conclusions about previously exposed vaccinees. Participants were mostly white British, with more females than males. The authors suggested clonal diversity may have been underestimated. The 56-69-year group was small, and its depth increase did not reach significance, likely because of low power. Spike-specific TCR breadth and depth rose significantly after two AZD1222 doses compared with day 0 and with MenACWY recipients. Epitopes outside the regions mutated in the B.1.351 and B.1.1.7 variants were reportedly recognized by nearly half of the unique spike-specific TCRs. Because no day 14 peak-response samples were available, the repertoires could be characterized only after the peak T cell response. Vaccine-associated CD4 TCRs spanned the whole spike protein, with dominant responses in regions 160-218 and 743-854.

This sample's time point label indicates: baseline before first vaccination. Vaccinee samples came from UK trials COV001 and COV002, including a single-blind randomized controlled phase 2/3 trial of AZD1222 (ChAdOx1 nCoV-19) in healthy adults. For TCRbeta chain sequencing, PBMC samples from trial participants were taken at day 0 and at day 28 after the second dose. This clone was observed once. Its antigen is still unknown. Base qualities are not recorded, but no much larger clone differs from it by a single base. The CDR3 regions of human TCRbeta chains were analyzed by immunosequencing. As for the authors' bioinformatics: TCRs in the repertoires were compared against a reference library of SARS-CoV-2-specific TCRs that had been generated with the MIRA antigen-specificity platform. Breadth was defined as the fraction of unique TCRs that were SARS-CoV-2-associated. Depth was defined as the fraction of total T cells that were SARS-CoV-2-associated. Each spike-specific TCR was assigned to its reactive spike region and to a CD4 or CD8 class using the MIRA data. Log10-transformed breadth and depth values were compared by one-way ANOVA with Sidak's multiple comparisons tests. Imported from immuneACCESS, the table was reduced by TCRdb to in-frame sequences with V and J called. These copies leave out some clones; in studies compared against another copy, an unresolved V gene accounts for under half, and the cause of the remainder is not known. That table gives V, J and clone size, and the DNA gave D and trimming. The sample table records more than 95,000 clones; around nine tenths of these occur just once. Approximately 7% of the sample lies in the top ten.

The clonotype originates from an adult in good health. Here the sequenced sample was peripheral blood, taken on day 0 of AZD1222 vaccination. The chain is made from TRBV7-2 and TRBJ2-5; the D segment could be TRBD1, given 5 matching bases. In nucleotides, the sequence is TGTGCCAGCAGCATAGGACACTCCCAGGAGACCCAGTACTTC. The resulting protein is CASSIGHSQETQYF.